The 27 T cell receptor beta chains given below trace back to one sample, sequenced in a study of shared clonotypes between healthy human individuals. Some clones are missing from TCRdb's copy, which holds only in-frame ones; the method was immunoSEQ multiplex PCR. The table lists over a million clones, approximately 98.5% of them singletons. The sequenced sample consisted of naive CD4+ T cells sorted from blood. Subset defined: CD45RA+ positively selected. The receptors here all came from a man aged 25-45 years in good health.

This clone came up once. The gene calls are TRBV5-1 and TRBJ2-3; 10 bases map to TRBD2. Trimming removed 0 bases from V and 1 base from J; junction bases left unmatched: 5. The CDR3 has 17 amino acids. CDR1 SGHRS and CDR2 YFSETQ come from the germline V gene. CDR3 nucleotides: TGCGCCAGCAGCTTGGAGATACTAGCGGGGCGCACAGATACGCAGTATTTT. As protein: CASSLEILAGRTDTQYF.

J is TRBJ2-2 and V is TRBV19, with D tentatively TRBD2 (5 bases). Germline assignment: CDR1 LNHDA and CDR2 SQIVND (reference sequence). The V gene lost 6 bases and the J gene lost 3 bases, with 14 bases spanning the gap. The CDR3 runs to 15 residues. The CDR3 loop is CASRPSGDHTGELFF. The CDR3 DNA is TGTGCCAGTAGACCGAGCGGAGACCACACCGGGGAGCTGTTTTTT. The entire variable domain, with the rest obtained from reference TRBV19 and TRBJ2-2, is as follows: DGGITQSPKYLFRKEGQNVTLSCEQNLNHDAMYWYRQDPGQGLRLIYYSQIVNDFQKGDIAEGYSVSREKKESFPLTVTSAQKNPTAFYLCASRPSGDHTGELFFGEGSRLTVL.

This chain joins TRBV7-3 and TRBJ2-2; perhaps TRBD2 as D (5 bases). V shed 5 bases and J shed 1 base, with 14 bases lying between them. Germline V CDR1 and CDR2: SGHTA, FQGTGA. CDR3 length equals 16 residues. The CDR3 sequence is CASSPREAVNTGELFF. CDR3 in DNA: TGTGCCAGCAGCCCCCGAGAAGCGGTGAACACCGGGGAGCTGTTTTTT.

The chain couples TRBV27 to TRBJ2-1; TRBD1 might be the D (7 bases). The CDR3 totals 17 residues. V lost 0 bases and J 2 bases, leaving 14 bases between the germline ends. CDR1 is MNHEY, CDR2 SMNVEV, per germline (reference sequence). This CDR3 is CASSLSRGDSTYNEQFF. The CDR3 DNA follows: TGTGCCAGCAGTTTATCGAGGGGGGACAGCACCTACAATGAGCAGTTCTTC.

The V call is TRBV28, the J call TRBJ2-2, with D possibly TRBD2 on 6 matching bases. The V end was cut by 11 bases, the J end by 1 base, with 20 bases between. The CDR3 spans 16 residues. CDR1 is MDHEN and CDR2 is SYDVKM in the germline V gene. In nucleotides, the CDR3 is TGTGCCTCGAGGAGGGTCTTTCGGCAGAACACCGGGGAGCTGTTTTTT. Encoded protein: CASRRVFRQNTGELFF.

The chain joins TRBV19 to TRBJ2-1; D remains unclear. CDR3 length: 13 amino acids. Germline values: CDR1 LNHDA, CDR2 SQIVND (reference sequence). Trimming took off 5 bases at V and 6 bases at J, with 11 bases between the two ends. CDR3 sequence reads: CASSPLSFNEQFF. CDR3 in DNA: TGTGCCAGTAGTCCCCTTAGTTTCAATGAGCAGTTCTTC.

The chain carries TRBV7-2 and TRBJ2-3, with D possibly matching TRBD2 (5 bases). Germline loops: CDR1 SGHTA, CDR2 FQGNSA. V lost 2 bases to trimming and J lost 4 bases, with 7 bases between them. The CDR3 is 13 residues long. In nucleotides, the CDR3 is TGTGCCAGCAGCTTATCTAGCTCAGATACGCAGTATTTT. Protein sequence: CASSLSSSDTQYF. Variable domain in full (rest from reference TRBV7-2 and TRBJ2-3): GAGVSQSPSNKVTEKGKDVELRCDPISGHTALYWYRQSLGQGLEFLIYFQGNSAPDKSGLPSDRFSAERTGGSVSTLTIQRTQQEDSAVYLCASSLSSSDTQYFGPGTRLTVL.

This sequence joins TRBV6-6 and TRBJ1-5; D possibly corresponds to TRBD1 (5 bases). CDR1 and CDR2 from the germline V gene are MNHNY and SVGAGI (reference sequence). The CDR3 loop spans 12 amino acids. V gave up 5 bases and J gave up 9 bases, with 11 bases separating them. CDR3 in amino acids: CASSTGGGPQHF. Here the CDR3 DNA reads TGTGCCAGCAGTACAGGTGGGGGGCCCCAGCATTTT.

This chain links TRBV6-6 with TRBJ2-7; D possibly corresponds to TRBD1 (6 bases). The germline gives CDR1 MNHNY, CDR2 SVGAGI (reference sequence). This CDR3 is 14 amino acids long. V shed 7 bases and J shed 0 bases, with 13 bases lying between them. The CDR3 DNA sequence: TGTGCCAGCAACAACAGGGAGAGCTCCTACGAGCAGTACTTC. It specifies CASNNRESSYEQYF.

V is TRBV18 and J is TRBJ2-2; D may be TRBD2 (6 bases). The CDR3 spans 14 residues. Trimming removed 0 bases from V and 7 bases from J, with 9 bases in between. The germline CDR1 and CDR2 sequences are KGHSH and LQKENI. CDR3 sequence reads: CASSPPEAGGELFF. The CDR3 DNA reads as TGTGCCAGCTCACCACCGGAAGCGGGCGGGGAGCTGTTTTTT.

The CDR3 loop reads CASSRSGSRELFF. The CDR3 nucleotides read TGTGCCAGCAGTCGTAGCGGGAGCAGGGAGCTGTTTTTT. V usage is TRBV6-5 and J usage is TRBJ2-2; 9 nucleotides match TRBD2. This CDR3 has 13 residues. J lost 9 bases, V lost 5 bases, and 4 bases had no gene match. Germline CDR1 is MNHEY and CDR2 is SVGAGI.

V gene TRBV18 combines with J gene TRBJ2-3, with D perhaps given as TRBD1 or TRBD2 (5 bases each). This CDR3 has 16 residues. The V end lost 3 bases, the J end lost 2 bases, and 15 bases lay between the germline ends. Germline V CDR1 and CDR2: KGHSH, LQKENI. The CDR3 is CASSPLGAGLTDTQYF. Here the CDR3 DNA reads TGTGCCAGCTCACCTCTTGGGGCCGGACTCACAGATACGCAGTATTTT.

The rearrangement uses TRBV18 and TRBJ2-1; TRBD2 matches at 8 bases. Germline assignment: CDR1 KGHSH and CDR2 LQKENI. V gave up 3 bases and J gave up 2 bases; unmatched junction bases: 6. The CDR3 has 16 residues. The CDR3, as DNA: TGTGCCAGCTCACCCCTCGGCGGGGGGACCTACAATGAGCAGTTCTTC. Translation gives CASSPLGGGTYNEQFF.

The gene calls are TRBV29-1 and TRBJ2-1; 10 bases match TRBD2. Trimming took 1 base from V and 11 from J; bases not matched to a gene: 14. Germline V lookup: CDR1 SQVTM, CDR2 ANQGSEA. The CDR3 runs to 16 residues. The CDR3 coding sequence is TGCAGCGTTGAAGGGTACCGACTAGCGGGTGGGGAAAAGCAGTTCTTC. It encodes CSVEGYRLAGGEKQFF.

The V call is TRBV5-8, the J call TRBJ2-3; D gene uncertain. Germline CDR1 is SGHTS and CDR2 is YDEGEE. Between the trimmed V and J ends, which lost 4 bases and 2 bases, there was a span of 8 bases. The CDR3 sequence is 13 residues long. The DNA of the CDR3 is TGTGCCAGCAGCCGGACCGACACAGATACGCAGTATTTT. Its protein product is CASSRTDTDTQYF.

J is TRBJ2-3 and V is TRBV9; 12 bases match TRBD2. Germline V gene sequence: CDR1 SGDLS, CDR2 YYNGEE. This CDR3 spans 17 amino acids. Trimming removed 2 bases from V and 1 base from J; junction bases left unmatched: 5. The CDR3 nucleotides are TGTGCCAGCAGCGTTCCTAGCGGGAGGGCCGGCACAGATACGCAGTATTTT. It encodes CASSVPSGRAGTDTQYF.

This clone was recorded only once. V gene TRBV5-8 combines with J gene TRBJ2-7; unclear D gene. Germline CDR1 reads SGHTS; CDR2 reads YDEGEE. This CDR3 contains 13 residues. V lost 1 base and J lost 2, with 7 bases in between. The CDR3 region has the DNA TGTGCCAGCAGCTTGCGGCAGCCCTACGAGCAGTACTTC. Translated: CASSLRQPYEQYF.

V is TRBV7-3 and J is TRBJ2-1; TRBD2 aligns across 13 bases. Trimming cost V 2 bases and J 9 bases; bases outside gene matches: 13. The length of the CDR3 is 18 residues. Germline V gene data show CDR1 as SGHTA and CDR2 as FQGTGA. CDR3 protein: CASSLWGRGLAGPSEQFF. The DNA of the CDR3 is TGTGCCAGCAGCTTATGGGGGCGGGGACTAGCGGGGCCCAGTGAGCAGTTCTTC. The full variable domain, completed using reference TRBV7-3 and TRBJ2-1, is GAGVSQTPSNKVTEKGKYVELRCDPISGHTALYWYRQSLGQGPEFLIYFQGTGAADDSGLPNDRFFAVRPEGSVSTLKIQRTERGDSAVYLCASSLWGRGLAGPSEQFFGPGTRLTVL.

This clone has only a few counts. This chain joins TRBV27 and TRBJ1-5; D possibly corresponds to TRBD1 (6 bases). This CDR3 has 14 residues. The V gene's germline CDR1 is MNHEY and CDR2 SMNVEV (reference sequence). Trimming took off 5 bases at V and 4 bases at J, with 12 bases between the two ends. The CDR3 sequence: CASSGGARNQPQHF. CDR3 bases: TGTGCCAGCAGTGGGGGGGCGCGAAATCAGCCCCAGCATTTT.

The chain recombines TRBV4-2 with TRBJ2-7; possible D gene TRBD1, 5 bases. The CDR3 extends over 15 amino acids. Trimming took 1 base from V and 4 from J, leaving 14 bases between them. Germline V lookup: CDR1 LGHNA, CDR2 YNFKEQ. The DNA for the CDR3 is TGTGCCAGCAGCCAAGGTGAGGCAGGGCTATACGAGCAGTACTTC. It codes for CASSQGEAGLYEQYF.

The CDR3 spells CASSVATTRQETQYF. CDR3 DNA sequence: TGTGCCAGCAGCGTAGCTACTACCCGGCAAGAGACCCAGTACTTC. The V and J genes are TRBV9 and TRBJ2-5; D unresolved. The CDR3 runs to 15 residues. Between the trimmed V and J ends, which lost 0 bases and 2 bases, there was a span of 11 bases. Looked up from germline, CDR1 is SGDLS and CDR2 is YYNGEE.

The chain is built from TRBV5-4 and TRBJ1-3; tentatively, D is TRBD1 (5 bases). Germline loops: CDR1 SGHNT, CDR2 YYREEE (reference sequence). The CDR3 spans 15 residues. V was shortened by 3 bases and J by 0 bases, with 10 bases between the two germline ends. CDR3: CASSSGLNSGNTIYF. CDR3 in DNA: TGTGCCAGCAGCTCGGGACTAAACTCTGGAAACACCATATATTTT.

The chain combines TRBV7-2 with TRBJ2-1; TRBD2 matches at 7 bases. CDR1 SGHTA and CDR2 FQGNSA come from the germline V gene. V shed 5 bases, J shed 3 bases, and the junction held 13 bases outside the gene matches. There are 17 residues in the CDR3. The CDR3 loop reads CASSIVGLAARYNEQFF. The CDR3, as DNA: TGTGCCAGCAGCATAGTAGGGCTAGCGGCACGCTACAATGAGCAGTTCTTC.

The CDR3 sequence is CASRLPAGPNTEAFF. CDR3 nucleotide sequence: TGTGCCAGCAGGCTGCCGGCAGGGCCGAACACTGAAGCTTTCTTT. The rearrangement uses TRBV28 and TRBJ1-1, with D possibly TRBD1 on 5 matching bases. The CDR3 loop spans 15 amino acids. The germline CDR1 and CDR2 sequences are MDHEN and SYDVKM. V gave up 6 bases and J gave up 1 base, with 15 bases separating them. The whole variable domain, filled in from reference TRBV28 and TRBJ1-1, reads DVKVTQSSRYLVKRTGEKVFLECVQDMDHENMFWYRQDPGLGLRLIYFSYDVKMKEKGDIPEGYSVSREKKERFSLILESASTNQTSMYLCASRLPAGPNTEAFFGQGTRLTVV.

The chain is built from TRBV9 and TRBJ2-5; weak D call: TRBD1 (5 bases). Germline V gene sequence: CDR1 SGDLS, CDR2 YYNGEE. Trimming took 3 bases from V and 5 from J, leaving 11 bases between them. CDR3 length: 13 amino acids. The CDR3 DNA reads TGTGCCAGCAGCGCAGACAGCTGGGAGACCCAGTACTTC. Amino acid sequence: CASSADSWETQYF.

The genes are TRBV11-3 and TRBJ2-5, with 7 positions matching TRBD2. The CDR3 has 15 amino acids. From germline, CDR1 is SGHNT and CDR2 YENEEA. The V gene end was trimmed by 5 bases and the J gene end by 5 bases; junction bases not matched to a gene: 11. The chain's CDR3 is CASSTSPSGWETQYF. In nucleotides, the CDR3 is TGTGCCAGCAGCACAAGTCCTAGCGGTTGGGAGACCCAGTACTTC.

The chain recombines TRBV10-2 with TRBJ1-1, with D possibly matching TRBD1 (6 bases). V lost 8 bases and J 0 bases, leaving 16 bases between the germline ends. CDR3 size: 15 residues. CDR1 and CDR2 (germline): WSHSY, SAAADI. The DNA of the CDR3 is TGCGCCAGCCAGCAGGGGCTTACCATGAACACTGAAGCTTTCTTT. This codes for CASQQGLTMNTEAFF.